Reported below is one T cell receptor beta chain. Its binding antigen is unknown. No much larger clone is present one base from it, and per-base qualities are unavailable. This sample stems from a study of T cell responses to AZD1222 COVID-19 vaccine (dated by TCRdb to the early 2020s). Background for the entire study: A total of approximately 240 trial participants underwent TCR sequencing, of whom some 210 received two doses of AZD1222 and 26 received two doses of the MenACWY control vaccine. Trial participants were enrolled by age into subgroups of 18-55, 56-69 and 70-plus years, and around 150, 29 and 61 TCR-sequenced participants, respectively, were included in these subgroups. Overall study results and their limits: The vaccine-associated CD4 TCRs covered the entire spike protein, and the dominant responses fell in regions 160-218 and 743-854. In the small 56-69-year group, the increase in depth fell short of significance, most likely because of low power. Because no samples from the day 14 peak response were available, repertoires could be characterized only after the peak T cell response. Epitopes outside the regions mutated in the B.1.351 and B.1.1.7 variants were reportedly recognized by nearly half of the unique spike-specific TCRs. Conclusions about previously exposed vaccinees are limited, since just a handful of AZD1222 recipients were seropositive for SARS-CoV-2 at baseline. A significant rise in spike-specific TCR breadth and depth was observed after two AZD1222 doses relative to day 0 and relative to MenACWY recipients. Participants were mostly white British and included more females than males, and it was suggested by the authors that clonal diversity may have been underestimated.

What the time point label conveys for this sample: about 28 days (+/-7) after the second vaccine dose. Because spike-specific TCR depth and breadth did not differ between the two schedules, AZD1222 recipients who got a second dose at roughly 4 weeks were pooled with those who got a second dose at roughly 12 weeks. The vaccinee samples were drawn from two UK trials, COV001 and COV002, one of which was a single-blind randomized controlled phase 2/3 trial testing AZD1222 (ChAdOx1 nCoV-19) in healthy adults. For TCRbeta chain sequencing, PBMC samples were collected from trial participants at day 0 and at day 28 after the second dose. The CDR3 regions of human TCRbeta chains were analyzed by immunosequencing. The source study handled its data this way. TCRs in the repertoires were matched against a reference library of SARS-CoV-2-specific TCRs that had been generated with the MIRA antigen-specificity platform. Breadth was defined as the fraction of unique TCRs that were SARS-CoV-2-associated. Depth was defined as the fraction of total T cells that were SARS-CoV-2-associated. Using the MIRA data, every spike-specific TCR was mapped to the spike region that the TCR reacted to and assigned to either a CD4 or a CD8 class. Log10-transformed breadth and depth values were compared by one-way ANOVA with Sidak's multiple comparisons tests. TCRdb re-hosts the immuneACCESS table, in-frame sequences only. Its copies lack some clones; in the studies checked, an unresolved V gene accounts for under half of them, and the cause for the rest is not known. V and J calls and clone size come straight from that table; D and trimming were deduced from the DNA. Recorded for this sample are 130,000 to 150,000 clones; roughly 88% of them occurred a single time. The top ten hold roughly 2% of the sample.

The V end gives up 4 bases and the J end 5 bases, leaving 6 bases in the junction not matched to a gene. The CDR3, from cysteine to phenylalanine, totals 14 residues. Kept here is only the CDR3 DNA, which spans 42 bases and is read in frame from base 1. From a lookup of the germline V gene, CDR1 and CDR2 are SQVTM and ANQGSEA. This TCR derives from an adult who received the AZD1222 COVID-19 vaccine. Source: peripheral blood, taken 28 days after the second AZD1222 dose. In this chain, TRBV29-1 is recombined with TRBJ1-5, with TRBD1 identical over 9 junction bases. DNA sequence: TGCAGCGTTGCCCCGACAGGGGGGGATCAGCCCCAGCATTTT. It translates as CSVAPTGGDQPQHF.